Shown below are 25 T cell receptor beta chains from a single sample sequenced in a study of cytomegalovirus exposure and HLA in healthy donors. Primers for the PCR totalled 60 Vbeta and 13 Jbeta. The assay was immunoSEQ multiplex PCR, and TCRdb's table has in-frame clones only and misses some. The sample records 110,000 or so clones, around four fifths being singletons. The sequencing input was PBMCs. The receptors were sampled from a woman aged 40 to 50 in good health and CMV-seropositive.

The CDR3 protein is CASSQEGGTSYEQYF. CDR3 coding DNA: TGTGCCAGCAGCCAAGAGGGGGGGACCTCCTACGAGCAGTACTTC. V is TRBV4-2 and J is TRBJ2-7, with TRBD2 identical over 7 bases. J lost 0 bases, V lost 0 bases, and 2 bases had no gene match. CDR1 LGHNA and CDR2 YNFKEQ come from the germline V gene. The CDR3 spans 15 residues.

There are a few counts of this clone. The chain combines TRBV2 with TRBJ2-7; TRBD2 is a possible D gene (6 bases). Germline CDR1 is SNHLY and CDR2 is FYNNEI. The CDR3 covers 16 residues. The V end was cut by 7 bases, the J end by 2 bases, with 21 bases between. CDR3 sequence: CASKVGGLLLTYEQYF. The CDR3 nucleotides read TGTGCCAGCAAAGTAGGCGGACTACTATTAACCTACGAGCAGTACTTC.

The chain uses TRBV19 and TRBJ1-1; 10 nucleotides line up with TRBD1. The germline V gene encodes CDR1 LNHDA and CDR2 SQIVND (reference sequence). V shed 10 bases and J 4 bases; nucleotides not matched to a gene: 12. The CDR3 loop spans 15 amino acids. CDR3 residues: CAITDRGGPVTEAFF. CDR3 DNA sequence: TGTGCCATTACGGACAGGGGGGGACCTGTCACTGAAGCTTTCTTT. Full variable domain (rest looked up from reference TRBV19 and TRBJ1-1): DGGITQSPKYLFRKEGQNVTLSCEQNLNHDAMYWYRQDPGQGLRLIYYSQIVNDFQKGDIAEGYSVSREKKESFPLTVTSAQKNPTAFYLCAITDRGGPVTEAFFGQGTRLTVV.

This clone was counted between two and nine times. The chain has TRBV5-1 and TRBJ1-1, with unresolved D. Germline lookup yields CDR1 SGHRS and CDR2 YFSETQ. V was trimmed by 1 base and J by 3 bases, leaving 13 bases between them. The CDR3 has 15 amino acids. The CDR3 reads CASSLWASTDTEAFF. Here the CDR3 DNA reads TGCGCCAGCAGCTTGTGGGCATCGACGGACACTGAAGCTTTCTTT.

V is TRBV18 and J is TRBJ1-1; TRBD1 aligns across 7 bases. The V gene's germline CDR1 is KGHSH and CDR2 LQKENI. CDR3 length: 15 residues. J lost 5 bases, V lost 1 base, and 7 bases had no gene match. In DNA form, the CDR3 reads TGTGCCAGCTCACCACGAAGACCACAGGGGACTGAAGCTTTCTTT. Its translation: CASSPRRPQGTEAFF.

This clone showed up just once. The chain joins TRBV7-9 to TRBJ2-5, with 7 bases matching TRBD2. V was clipped by 4 bases and J by 5 bases; unmatched bases: 13. CDR1 is SEHNR, CDR2 FQNEAQ, per germline (reference sequence). The CDR3 is 16 residues long. CDR3 DNA sequence: TGTGCCAGCAGCTGGGCCGGGGGAGGGAATCGGGAGACCCAGTACTTC. As protein: CASSWAGGGNRETQYF.

The chain carries TRBV18 and TRBJ1-4; D is possibly TRBD1 (6 bases). The CDR3 runs to 12 residues. V was clipped by 10 bases and J by 5 bases, with 11 bases between them. Germline CDR1 is KGHSH and CDR2 is LQKENI. DNA for the CDR3: TGTGCCACGCAGGGGATGAATGAAAAACTGTTTTTT. This encodes CATQGMNEKLFF.

As concerns this clone: The same CDR3 can be traced to other DNA sequences in this sample. The chain has TRBV29-1 and TRBJ2-5; a weak D match, TRBD2 (7 bases). The length of the CDR3 is 13 residues. Trimming removed 2 bases from V and 1 base from J, with 8 bases in between. Per the germline V gene, CDR1 is SQVTM and CDR2 is ANQGSEA. The DNA for the CDR3 is TGCAGCGTTGAACGGGGGGCCCAAGAGACCCAGTACTTC. It is translated as CSVERGAQETQYF. Drawing the rest from reference TRBV29-1 and TRBJ2-5, the complete variable domain is SAVISQKPSRDICQRGTSLTIQCQVDSQVTMMFWYRQQPGQSLTLIATANQGSEATYESGFVIDKFPISRPNLTFSTLTVSNMSPEDSSIYLCSVERGAQETQYFGPGTRLLVL.

This rearrangement joins TRBV10-3 to TRBJ2-3, with unresolved D. CDR3 length: 14 residues. The germline V gene has CDR1 ENHRY and CDR2 SYGVKD. The germline V and J ends were trimmed by 4 bases and 0 bases, with 8 bases remaining between them. This CDR3 is CAISGDSSTDTQYF. CDR3 coding DNA: TGTGCCATCAGTGGCGATTCTAGCACAGATACGCAGTATTTT.

The gene calls are TRBV4-1 and TRBJ2-7; 8 bases map to TRBD2. V lost 4 bases, J lost 2 bases, and 13 bases stayed unmatched. The CDR3 has 17 amino acids. Germline assignment: CDR1 MGHRA and CDR2 YSYEKL. The CDR3 loop reads CASSLHTGGGATYEQYF. For the CDR3, the DNA is TGCGCCAGCAGCCTCCACACGGGGGGGGGCGCAACCTACGAGCAGTACTTC.

The chain has TRBV4-3 and TRBJ1-1, with D perhaps matching TRBD1 (6 bases). Germline V gene sequence: CDR1 LGHNA, CDR2 YSLEER. The CDR3 sequence is 17 residues long. The germline V and J ends were trimmed by 1 base and 0 bases, with 15 bases remaining between them. The CDR3: CASSQGGGVVMNTEAFF. CDR3 bases: TGCGCCAGCAGCCAAGGAGGGGGTGTTGTTATGAACACTGAAGCTTTCTTT.

The chain joins TRBV11-3 to TRBJ2-5, with 8 bases lining up with TRBD2. V was pared by 1 base and J by 7 bases, with 5 bases of the junction left unmatched. Germline loops: CDR1 SGHNT, CDR2 YENEEA. CDR3 length equals 14 residues. The CDR3 loop is CASSLAREAGTQYF. In DNA, the CDR3 is TGTGCCAGCAGCTTAGCGCGGGAGGCTGGGACCCAGTACTTC.

The chain is built from TRBV6-6 and TRBJ1-2; D remains ambiguous. The CDR3 contains 13 residues. With 6 bases removed from V and 7 bases from J, the gap between germline ends came to 15 bases. Germline lookup yields CDR1 MNHNY and CDR2 SVGAGI (reference sequence). The CDR3 coding sequence is TGTGCCAGCAGCCTCCCGGGTGACCTTGGCTACACCTTC. The encoded protein is CASSLPGDLGYTF.

In its sample, this clone was seen a few times. DNA of the CDR3: TGTGCCAGCTCACCGACAGGGGGAGAAACTGAAGCTTTCTTT. Its protein is CASSPTGGETEAFF. The chain uses TRBV18 and TRBJ1-1, with 9 nucleotides matching TRBD1. This CDR3 is built from 14 residues. With 3 bases clipped from V and 5 bases from J, the junction kept 4 bases outside the gene matches. Per the germline V gene, CDR1 is KGHSH and CDR2 is LQKENI.

The chain recombines TRBV5-4 with TRBJ1-1; 7 positions match TRBD1. V shed 0 bases and J 1 base; nucleotides not matched to a gene: 3. This CDR3 has 15 residues. Germline V gene data show CDR1 as SGHNT and CDR2 as YYREEE (reference sequence). The CDR3 loop is CASSLADRPNTEAFF. Here the CDR3 DNA reads TGTGCCAGCAGCTTGGCGGACAGGCCGAACACTGAAGCTTTCTTT.

V and J are TRBV10-3 and TRBJ2-1; 13 bases align to TRBD2. Per the germline V gene, CDR1 is ENHRY and CDR2 is SYGVKD. CDR3 length: 20 amino acids. After removal of 0 bases from V and 4 bases from J, the junction contained 12 bases not matched to a gene. CDR3 in amino acids: CAISESWTSGRAGVYNEQFF. CDR3 in DNA: TGTGCCATCAGTGAGTCGTGGACTAGCGGGAGAGCGGGGGTTTACAATGAGCAGTTCTTC.

The rearrangement joins TRBV28 to TRBJ2-7; 13 bases are a match to TRBD2. This CDR3 is built from 19 residues. Germline V gene lookup returns CDR1 MDHEN and CDR2 SYDVKM. The junction had 14 bases not matched to a gene; V was cut back by 4 bases and J by 2 bases. Here the CDR3 reads CASSSTLQWTSGGPYEQYF. As DNA, the CDR3 is TGTGCCAGCAGTTCCACTCTGCAATGGACTAGCGGGGGCCCCTACGAGCAGTACTTC.

The CDR3, as DNA: TGTGCCAGCAGCCGGGGGGATAATTCACCCCTCCACTTT. It specifies CASSRGDNSPLHF. The rearrangement joins TRBV7-6 to TRBJ1-6, with a weak D call TRBD1 (5 bases). The CDR3 length is 13 residues. V lost 5 bases and J 5 bases, leaving 7 bases between the germline ends. Germline-derived CDR1 and CDR2 are SGHVS and FNYEAQ.

A word on this clone: An end of the junction differs from the germline gene, which may be a read error. The chain links TRBV7-9 to TRBJ2-5; TRBD1 aligns across 9 bases. Germline V lookup: CDR1 SEHNR, CDR2 FQNEAQ (reference sequence). The CDR3 consists of 15 residues. This chain's CDR3 is CSSSLVGQGQETQYF. In DNA, the CDR3 is TGTTCCAGCAGCTTAGTTGGACAGGGGCAAGAGACCCAGTACTTC.

The chain links TRBV28 to TRBJ2-7, with D tentatively TRBD2 (6 bases). The CDR3 spans 14 residues. Per the germline V gene, CDR1 is MDHEN and CDR2 is SYDVKM. The V and J ends lost 4 bases and 9 bases respectively, with 19 bases between them. CDR3 loop: CASSSIGLTASQYF. DNA for the CDR3: TGTGCCAGCAGTTCCATTGGACTAACCGCTTCGCAGTACTTC. The full variable domain, completed using reference TRBV28 and TRBJ2-7, is DVKVTQSSRYLVKRTGEKVFLECVQDMDHENMFWYRQDPGLGLRLIYFSYDVKMKEKGDIPEGYSVSREKKERFSLILESASTNQTSMYLCASSSIGLTASQYFGPGTRLTVT.

The chain is built from TRBV11-2 and TRBJ1-2; D is uncertain. The CDR3 has 14 amino acids. Trimming took 0 bases from V and 7 from J, leaving 12 bases between them. Germline CDR1 is SGHAT and CDR2 is FQNNGV. The CDR3 sequence is CASSLDRGDGGYTF. The CDR3 nucleotides read TGTGCCAGCAGCTTAGATCGCGGGGATGGTGGCTACACCTTC.

The chain employs TRBV7-2 and TRBJ1-1; 9 bases map to TRBD1. This CDR3 region has 12 residues. From germline, CDR1 is SGHTA and CDR2 FQGNSA. V gave up 4 bases and J gave up 11 bases; unmatched junction bases: 5. CDR3 DNA: TGTGCCAGCAGCTATAACAGGGGGCACGCTTTCTTT. It encodes CASSYNRGHAFF.

This clone was counted a few times. The rearrangement links TRBV28 to TRBJ1-5; 9 bases agree with TRBD1. The CDR3 consists of 15 residues. The germline V gene has CDR1 MDHEN and CDR2 SYDVKM. With 6 bases clipped from V and 5 bases from J, the junction kept 8 bases outside the gene matches. The CDR3 nucleotides read TGTGCCAGCAGCTCGGGACAGGGCTTATATCAGCCCCAGCATTTT. This codes for CASSSGQGLYQPQHF.

The V gene is TRBV28, the J gene TRBJ2-6, with D perhaps TRBD1 (6 bases). Trimming shortened V by 8 bases and J by 9 bases, and 29 bases separated the two germline ends. CDR1 and CDR2 from the germline V gene are MDHEN and SYDVKM. CDR3 length: 18 amino acids. CDR3 residues: CASFPNFQGPRRVNVLTF. CDR3 sequence (DNA): TGTGCCAGCTTCCCAAACTTTCAGGGGCCCCGTAGGGTCAACGTCCTGACTTTC.

The chain is built from TRBV5-6 and TRBJ2-3; D not resolved. The V gene lost 4 bases and the J gene lost 2 bases, with 8 bases spanning the gap. Germline CDR1 SGHDT, CDR2 YYEEEE. CDR3 length: 13 amino acids. The CDR3 spells CASSREYTDTQYF. CDR3 in DNA: TGTGCCAGCAGCCGTGAGTACACAGATACGCAGTATTTT.